The rows below give T cell receptor beta chains drawn from one sample of a study of blood T cell repertoires in COVID-19. The assay was immunoSEQ multiplex PCR, and TCRdb's table has in-frame clones only and misses some. The sample has just under 65,000 clones; more than 60% are singletons. Sequenced input: peripheral blood. These receptors came from a human donor in a cohort sampled during active COVID-19. CDR3s include the opening cysteine and the closing phenylalanine or tryptophan.

TRBV6-5,CASSFRDSNSPLHF
TRBV10-3,CAISDAGVYQETQYF
TRBV7-2,CASSTDRAYSYNSPLHF
TRBV7-9,CASSLGQGARIFNEQFF
TRBV6-1,CASSKAGGGISEAFF
TRBV6-5,CASSPTGDNEQFF
TRBV10-3,CAISALEADPNTDTQYF
TRBV4-1,CASSQLPEDEQYF
TRBV9,CASSVGTTSYNEQFF
TRBV11-2,CASSLEPGSNSPLHF
TRBV6-2/TRBV6-3,CASNYPATRGMNTEAFF
TRBV19,CASNLGGPSTDTQYF
TRBV28,CASRSSGATDTQYF
TRBV3-1/TRBV3-2,CASSQGEVGANVLTF
TRBV29-1,CSVVFVGLAGGSSYNEQFF
TRBV5-6,CASSLRGGIGEQFF
TRBV7-2,CASSLGGSSGIQYF
TRBV2,CASNLAGPRSEQYF
TRBV10-3,CAISDGQRNTEAFF
TRBV4-1,CASSQVRAGNVNTEAFF
TRBV5-1,CASSLVTDNEQFF
TRBV11-1,CASSLGGTGGTDTQYF
TRBV6-2/TRBV6-3,CASSSGTRREKLFF
TRBV6-5,CASSYSPGVYGYTF
TRBV19,CASSIGDRDQPQHF
TRBV3-1/TRBV3-2,CASSLTGQQPQHF
TRBV6-6,CASHSTSGGVEQFF
TRBV6-5,CASLKMGQNQETQYF